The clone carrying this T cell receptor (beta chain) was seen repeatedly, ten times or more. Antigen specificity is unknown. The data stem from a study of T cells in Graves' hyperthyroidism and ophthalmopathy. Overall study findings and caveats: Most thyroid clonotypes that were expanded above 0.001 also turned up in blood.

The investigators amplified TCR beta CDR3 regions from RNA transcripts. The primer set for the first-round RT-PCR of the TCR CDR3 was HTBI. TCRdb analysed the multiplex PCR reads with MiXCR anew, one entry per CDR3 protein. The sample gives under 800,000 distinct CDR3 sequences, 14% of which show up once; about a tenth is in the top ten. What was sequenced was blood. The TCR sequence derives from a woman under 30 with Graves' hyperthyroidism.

CDR3 amino acids: CASSSRGQGTYEQYF. In DNA, the CDR3 is TGTGCCAGCAGCTCCCGGGGACAGGGGACCTACGAGCAGTACTTC. This chain connects TRBV13 to TRBJ2-7; 10 bases match TRBD1. The germline gives CDR1 PRHDT, CDR2 FYEKMQ (reference sequence). The CDR3 length is 15 residues. J was trimmed by 2 bases and V by 4 bases; bases with no gene match: 5. Filled out from reference TRBV13 and TRBJ2-7, the complete variable domain reads AAGVIQSPRHLIKEKRETATLKCYPIPRHDTVYWYQQGPGQDPQFLISFYEKMQSDKGSIPDRFSAQQFSDYHSELNMSSLELGDSALYFCASSSRGQGTYEQYFGPGTRLTVT.